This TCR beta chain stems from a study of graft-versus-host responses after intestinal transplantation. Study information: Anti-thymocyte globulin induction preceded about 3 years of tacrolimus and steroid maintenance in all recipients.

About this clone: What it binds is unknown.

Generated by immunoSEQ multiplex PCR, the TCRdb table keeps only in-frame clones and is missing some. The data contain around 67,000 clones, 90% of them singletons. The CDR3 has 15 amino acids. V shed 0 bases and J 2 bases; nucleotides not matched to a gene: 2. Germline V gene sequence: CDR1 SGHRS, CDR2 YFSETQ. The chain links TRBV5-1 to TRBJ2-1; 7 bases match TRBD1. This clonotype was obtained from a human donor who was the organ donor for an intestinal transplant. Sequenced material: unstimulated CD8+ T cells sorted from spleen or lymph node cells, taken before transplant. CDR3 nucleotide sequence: TGCGCCAGCAGCTTGGGTAGGGGGCCCTACAATGAGCAGTTCTTC. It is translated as CASSLGRGPYNEQFF.